These 5 T cell receptor beta chains were sequenced from one sample in a study of blood T cell repertoires in COVID-19 (dated by TCRdb to the early 2020s). The library was made by the immunoSEQ multiplex PCR assay. This is the immuneACCESS table as TCRdb keeps it, with only in-frame sequences that have V and J called. A part of the clones is gone; compared with another copy, unresolved V genes explain less than half, and the rest is unexplained. Recorded for this sample are more than 65,000 clones; 89% of them occurred a single time. Roughly 9% of the sample is taken by the ten largest. Sequenced material: peripheral blood. The receptors shown here come from a middle-aged man with acute or convalescent COVID-19.

Turning to this clone: Other DNA sequences in the sample encode the same CDR3. The gene calls are TRBV10-3 and TRBJ2-3; 8 bases line up with TRBD2. The V segment lost 5 bases and the J segment 1 base; nucleotides outside the gene matches: 2. The CDR3 has 14 amino acids. Germline lookup yields CDR1 ENHRY and CDR2 SYGVKD. The DNA of the CDR3 is TGTGCCATCAGTAGCGGGGGAGGCACAGATACGCAGTATTTT. This encodes CAISSGGGTDTQYF.

The chain recombines TRBV5-1 with TRBJ2-5; a weak D match, TRBD1 (6 bases). The V gene's germline CDR1 is SGHRS and CDR2 YFSETQ. V lost 0 bases to trimming and J lost 5 bases, with 14 bases between them. CDR3 length: 15 amino acids. This CDR3 is CASSLEQGVGETQYF. CDR3 bases: TGCGCCAGCAGCTTGGAACAGGGAGTTGGTGAGACCCAGTACTTC.

The gene calls are TRBV5-4 and TRBJ1-6; D possibly corresponds to TRBD1 (5 bases). The V gene's germline CDR1 is SGHNT and CDR2 YYREEE (reference sequence). V dropped 0 bases and J dropped 9 bases, with 13 bases sitting between them. The CDR3 covers 15 residues. The CDR3 DNA reads TGTGCCAGCAGCTTGGGGCAGGGTATCGGTTCACCCCTCCACTTT. It encodes CASSLGQGIGSPLHF.

The rearrangement uses TRBV5-5 and TRBJ2-2; tentatively, D is TRBD1 (5 bases). The ends were cut back, 2 bases at V and 7 bases at J, with 12 bases in the middle. Germline lookup yields CDR1 SGHKS and CDR2 YYEKEE (reference sequence). The CDR3 sequence is 14 residues long. The CDR3 sequence: CASSFFRAGGELFF. The CDR3, as DNA: TGTGCCAGCAGCTTCTTCAGGGCCGGCGGGGAGCTGTTTTTT.

V and J are TRBV9 and TRBJ2-3, with 7 positions matching TRBD1. Germline CDR1 SGDLS, CDR2 YYNGEE. Unmatched junction bases numbered 7, after V lost 3 bases and J lost 0 bases. The CDR3 is 16 amino acids. The CDR3 region has the DNA TGTGCCAGCAGCGGTTGGGACAGATCTAGCACAGATACGCAGTATTTT. Protein product: CASSGWDRSSTDTQYF.